The rows below give T cell receptor beta chains drawn from one sample of a study of regulatory T cells in long-lasting Graves disease. A single record per CDR3 protein comes from TCRdb applying MiXCR to the multiplex PCR reads. There are under 500,000 distinct CDR3 sequences in the sample; over 15% occur only once, and around 10% lies in the top ten. These same data were also listed under a study on T cells in Graves' hyperthyroidism and ophthalmopathy.

Here the sequenced sample was peripheral blood mononuclear cells (PBMCs), taken at new diagnosis, from a patient treated with antithyroid drugs. Source of these receptors: a woman aged 25 to 39 with Graves disease. Each CDR3 is given with its conserved first and last residue. The order of the fields is V gene, clone size, D gene, J gene, CDR3 protein, CDR3 DNA. The D gene is left open where the match is weak. Clone size, where shown, is once, few, many, or a class for clones that have expanded.

v_gene: TRBV2
abundance: many
d_gene: TRBD2
j_gene: TRBJ2-7
CDR3aa: CASSDGLAGSYEQYF
CDR3nt: TGTGCCAGCAGTGATGGGCTAGCGGGATCCTACGAGCAGTACTTC

v_gene: TRBV2
abundance: few
d_gene: .
j_gene: TRBJ1-3
CDR3aa: CASRGDTIYF
CDR3nt: TGTGCCAGCAGGGGGGACACCATATATTTT

v_gene: TRBV7-9
abundance: .
d_gene: .
j_gene: TRBJ2-5
CDR3aa: CASSLSGYERYF
CDR3nt: TGTGCCAGCAGCTTATCCGGCTACGAGCGGTACTTC

v_gene: TRBV28
abundance: many
d_gene: TRBD1
j_gene: TRBJ2-5
CDR3aa: CASSPRGFRGRETQYF
CDR3nt: TGTGCCAGCAGTCCGAGGGGTTTTAGGGGGCGTGAGACCCAGTACTTC

v_gene: TRBV2
abundance: many
d_gene: .
j_gene: TRBJ2-5
CDR3aa: CASRAGQQETQYF
CDR3nt: TGTGCCAGCAGGGCGGGACAGCAAGAGACCCAGTACTTC

v_gene: TRBV5-5
abundance: many
d_gene: .
j_gene: TRBJ2-1
CDR3aa: CASSSPDGYNEQFF
CDR3nt: TGTGCCAGCAGCTCTCCGGACGGATACAATGAGCAGTTCTTC

v_gene: TRBV30
abundance: .
d_gene: .
j_gene: TRBJ2-6
CDR3aa: CAWGRENSGANVLTF
CDR3nt: TGTGCCTGGGGACGGGAGAACTCTGGGGCCAACGTCCTGACTTTC

v_gene: TRBV12-3/TRBV12-4
abundance: few
d_gene: .
j_gene: TRBJ2-4
CDR3aa: CASSFGSAKNIQYF
CDR3nt: TGTGCCAGCAGTTTTGGCTCCGCCAAAAACATTCAGTACTTC

v_gene: TRBV10-3
abundance: many
d_gene: TRBD1
j_gene: TRBJ2-2
CDR3aa: CAIRPLTGTENTGELFF
CDR3nt: TGTGCCATCAGACCCCTTACCGGGACAGAGAACACCGGGGAGCTGTTTTTT

v_gene: TRBV20-1
abundance: few
d_gene: TRBD1
j_gene: TRBJ2-7
CDR3aa: CSARKDRGRYERYF
CDR3nt: TGCAGTGCTAGGAAGGACAGGGGGCGATACGAGCGGTACTTC

v_gene: TRBV11-1
abundance: .
d_gene: .
j_gene: TRBJ1-4
CDR3aa: CASSRRATNEKLFF
CDR3nt: TGTGCCAGCAGCAGGAGGGCAACTAATGAAAAACTGTTTTTT

v_gene: TRBV6-2/TRBV6-3
abundance: few
d_gene: .
j_gene: TRBJ2-1
CDR3aa: CASSHSDPYNEQFF
CDR3nt: TGTGCCAGCAGCCACTCGGATCCCTACAATGAGCAGTTCTTC

v_gene: TRBV7-9
abundance: .
d_gene: .
j_gene: TRBJ2-2
CDR3aa: CASSLVSLGTGELFF
CDR3nt: TGTGCCAGCAGCTTAGTGTCGTTGGGCACCGGGGAGCTGTTTTTT

v_gene: TRBV28
abundance: many
d_gene: .
j_gene: TRBJ2-7
CDR3aa: CASSSGLPAYEQYF
CDR3nt: TGTGCCAGCAGTTCGGGACTGCCTGCCTACGAGCAGTACTTC

v_gene: TRBV18
abundance: many
d_gene: .
j_gene: TRBJ1-5
CDR3aa: CASSLNALGQPQHF
CDR3nt: TGTGCCAGCTCACTAAATGCTCTGGGTCAGCCCCAGCATTTT

v_gene: TRBV2
abundance: many
d_gene: .
j_gene: TRBJ2-2
CDR3aa: CASRGDTSTGELFF
CDR3nt: TGTGCCAGCAGAGGGGACACTAGCACCGGGGAGCTGTTTTTT

v_gene: TRBV28
abundance: many
d_gene: .
j_gene: TRBJ1-2
CDR3aa: CASNPAGALYGYTF
CDR3nt: TGTGCCAGCAACCCCGCCGGGGCCCTCTATGGCTACACCTTC

v_gene: TRBV28
abundance: many
d_gene: .
j_gene: TRBJ1-2
CDR3aa: CASSLGNNYGYTF
CDR3nt: TGTGCCAGCAGCTTGGGGAATAACTATGGCTACACCTTC

v_gene: TRBV18
abundance: many
d_gene: .
j_gene: TRBJ2-5
CDR3aa: CASSPRGNQETQYF
CDR3nt: TGTGCCAGCTCACCACGAGGGAACCAAGAGACCCAGTACTTC

v_gene: TRBV28
abundance: many
d_gene: .
j_gene: TRBJ2-5
CDR3aa: CASRAGETQYF
CDR3nt: TGTGCCAGCAGGGCGGGGGAGACCCAGTACTTC

v_gene: TRBV7-9
abundance: many
d_gene: TRBD1
j_gene: TRBJ1-6
CDR3aa: CASSLYRTGLFSPLHF
CDR3nt: TGTGCCAGCAGCTTATATCGGACAGGGTTGTTTTCACCCCTCCACTTT

v_gene: TRBV25-1
abundance: .
d_gene: .
j_gene: TRBJ2-3
CDR3aa: CASSERWGAKIDTQYF
CDR3nt: TGTGCCAGCAGTGAACGGTGGGGGGCAAAAATAGATACGCAGTATTTT

v_gene: TRBV24-1
abundance: many
d_gene: TRBD2
j_gene: TRBJ2-3
CDR3aa: CATTGTSGTDTQYF
CDR3nt: TGTGCCACCACCGGGACTAGCGGGACAGATACGCAGTATTTT

v_gene: TRBV28
abundance: .
d_gene: .
j_gene: TRBJ1-1
CDR3aa: CASSGPEVGGDTEAFF
CDR3nt: TGTGCCAGCAGTGGTCCGGAGGTGGGGGGGGACACTGAAGCTTTCTTT

v_gene: TRBV2
abundance: few
d_gene: TRBD2
j_gene: TRBJ2-7
CDR3aa: CASSYSTPTSGTEQYF
CDR3nt: TGTGCCAGCAGTTACTCCACCCCTACTAGCGGGACCGAGCAGTACTTC

v_gene: TRBV6-2/TRBV6-3
abundance: .
d_gene: TRBD1
j_gene: TRBJ2-7
CDR3aa: CASSLPTGKDIYEQYF
CDR3nt: TGTGCCAGCAGTCTCCCGACAGGGAAGGACATATACGAGCAGTACTTC

v_gene: TRBV5-1
abundance: few
d_gene: .
j_gene: TRBJ2-3
CDR3aa: CASLDRPSMSTDTQYF
CDR3nt: TGCGCCAGCCTCGACAGGCCCTCGATGAGCACAGATACGCAGTATTTT